The TCR beta chain described here comes from a study of T cells in Graves' hyperthyroidism and ophthalmopathy. This clonotype was counted only a few times. TCR beta CDR3 regions were amplified from RNA. HTBI primers were the set used in a first-round RT-PCR of the TCR CDR3. From the multiplex PCR reads, TCRdb called clonotypes with MiXCR, one entry per CDR3 protein. This table holds fewer than 500,000 distinct CDR3 sequences, around an eighth found once. From approximately 9.5 ml of fresh peripheral blood, PBMCs were isolated. In germline, CDR1 is LNHDA, CDR2 SQIVND (reference sequence). CDR3 length: 15 residues. The V and J ends lost 0 bases and 3 bases respectively, with 9 bases between them.

What was sequenced was blood. This TCR came from a man aged 25 to 40 with Graves' hyperthyroidism that later progressed to Graves' ophthalmopathy. J is TRBJ1-5 and V is TRBV19; no clear D. CDR3 amino acids: CASSIDRDTNQPQHF. The CDR3 DNA reads TGTGCCAGTAGTATAGATCGGGATACCAATCAGCCCCAGCATTTT.